A selection of T cell receptor beta chains follows, all from one sample in a study of glioma-infiltrating T cells after dendritic cell vaccination. TCRdb's copy holds only in-frame clones and misses some; the assay was immunoSEQ multiplex PCR. Of some 91,000 clones in the sample, around four fifths were seen once. The sample here was blood, taken after dendritic cell vaccination. These receptors originate from a human donor with glioblastoma. Both conserved end residues are part of each CDR3. D genes are given only for firm matches. Part of the rows lack a size; the others show once, few, many or a class for expanded clones.

abundance | d_gene | j_gene | v_gene | CDR3nt | CDR3aa
- | - | TRBJ2-5 | TRBV6-6 | TGTGCCGTTCTAGGGGGGGGGCAAGAGACCCAGTACTTC | CAVLGGGQETQYF
- | - | TRBJ2-3 | TRBV2 | TGTGCCAGCACCCCTACCGACAGGGATACGCAGTATTTT | CASTPTDRDTQYF
once | TRBD1 | TRBJ2-1 | TRBV2 | TGTGCCAGCAGAGACAGGGGAAGTTCTATCGTGAATGAGCAGTTCTTC | CASRDRGSSIVNEQFF
- | TRBD1 | TRBJ2-2 | TRBV19 | TGTGCCAGTAGTAAACGGACAGGGTGGGATGCCGGGGAGCTGTTTTTT | CASSKRTGWDAGELFF
few | - | TRBJ1-5 | TRBV6-6 | TGTGCCAGCAGTGTGGGAACAGGTAGGGGCAATCAGCCCCAGCATTTT | CASSVGTGRGNQPQHF
- | TRBD1 | TRBJ1-2 | TRBV28 | TGTGCCAGCAGTGAGACAGGGGACTATGGCTACACCTTC | CASSETGDYGYTF
- | TRBD1 | TRBJ2-5 | TRBV11-3 | TGTGCCAGCAGCCGGGGACAGGGCCAAGAGACCCAGTACTTC | CASSRGQGQETQYF
- | TRBD2 | TRBJ2-1 | TRBV5-1 | TGCGCCAGCAGCACTAGCGGGGGGTTCTCCTACAATGAGCAGTTCTTC | CASSTSGGFSYNEQFF
- | - | TRBJ1-4 | TRBV25-1 | TGTGCCAGCAGTGAATTAGGCCGGACAGATGGTGAAAAACTGTTTTTT | CASSELGRTDGEKLFF
few | - | TRBJ2-1 | TRBV7-2 | TGTGCCAGCAGCTTGTCCGCCGGGGCCTACAATGAGCAGTTCTTC | CASSLSAGAYNEQFF
- | TRBD1 | TRBJ2-5 | TRBV27 | TGTGCCAGCAGTTTATGGGACAGGGGTGAGACCCAGTACTTC | CASSLWDRGETQYF
- | TRBD1 | TRBJ2-5 | TRBV9 | TGTGCCAGCAGCGTACGAGCAGGGACAGGGGGCCAAGAGACCCAGTACTTC | CASSVRAGTGGQETQYF
- | TRBD1 | TRBJ1-4 | TRBV30 | TGTGCCTCCGACAGGGGTCGAGAAAAACTGTTTTTT | CASDRGREKLFF
- | TRBD1 | TRBJ2-1 | TRBV29-1 | TGCAGCGCCCTACAGGGGCGGGCCAATGAGCAGTTCTTC | CSALQGRANEQFF
- | TRBD2 | TRBJ2-3 | TRBV5-1 | TGCGCCAGCAGCTTGGGCGGGACTAGAGTGGGAGACCTCACAGATACGCAGTATTTT | CASSLGGTRVGDLTDTQYF
- | TRBD2 | TRBJ2-3 | TRBV7-9 | TGTGCCAGCAAGCGGGAGGACACAGATACGCAGTATTTT | CASKREDTDTQYF
- | - | TRBJ1-2 | TRBV10-1 | TGCGCCAGCAGTGAAGCACCGAACTATGGCTACACCTTC | CASSEAPNYGYTF
- | TRBD2 | TRBJ2-1 | TRBV5-1 | TGCGCCAGCAGCTTACTAGCGGGAGGGAGTGGTGAGCAGTTCTTC | CASSLLAGGSGEQFF
- | TRBD2 | TRBJ2-4 | TRBV6-5 | TGTGCCAGCAGTTCGGGGGGGACAGCCAAAAACATTCAGTACTTC | CASSSGGTAKNIQYF
once | TRBD2 | TRBJ2-5 | TRBV10-1 | TGCGCCAGCAGTGATGGCGGGAGCAGAGAGACCCAGTACTTC | CASSDGGSRETQYF
- | TRBD1 | TRBJ2-2 | TRBV29-1 | TGCAGCGTTGACAGGGGGCTCACCGGGGAGCTGTTTTTT | CSVDRGLTGELFF
- | TRBD2 | TRBJ2-1 | TRBV19 | TGTGCCAGTAGTAGCCGGACTAGCGGGGGGGTACCCTACAATGAGCAGTTCTTC | CASSSRTSGGVPYNEQFF
- | - | TRBJ1-2 | TRBV7-3 | TGTGCCAGCAGCTGGGTCAGACAGTTTAATGGCTACACCTTC | CASSWVRQFNGYTF
- | - | TRBJ2-7 | TRBV2 | TGTGCCAGGGAGAAAGGGGTGAGCTCCTACGAGCAGTACTTC | CAREKGVSSYEQYF
- | - | TRBJ1-2 | TRBV2 | TGTGCCAGCAGTCCGGGAACCTATGGCTACACCTTC | CASSPGTYGYTF